One and the same sample provided the 25 T cell receptor beta chains below, sequenced in a study of identical twins. TCRdb re-called the 5' RACE reads with MiXCR, one entry per CDR3 protein. Among under 1 million distinct CDR3 sequences listed, around 12% were seen once. These data also featured in a second study, about yellow fever vaccine responses in identical twins.

Sequenced: PBMCs. The receptors derive from a woman aged 18-29 years in good health.

V usage is TRBV4-1 and J usage is TRBJ2-3, with unresolved D. CDR1 is MGHRA and CDR2 is YSYEKL in the germline V gene. V lost 0 bases and J lost 0, with 10 bases in between. The length of the CDR3 is 16 residues. CDR3 sequence (DNA): TGCGCCAGCAGCCAAGAACGGAGCTCTAGCACAGATACGCAGTATTTT. It yields the protein CASSQERSSSTDTQYF.

The chain is built from TRBV6-2 or TRBV6-3 and TRBJ1-1; 10 nucleotides match TRBD1. This CDR3 has 15 residues. The J segment lost 5 bases and the V segment lost 0 bases, leaving 3 bases of the junction unmatched. Germline V gene sequence: CDR1 MNHEY, CDR2 SVGEGT. In nucleotides, the CDR3 is TGTGCCAGCAGTTACTCCGGACAGGGGGAAACTGAAGCTTTCTTT. This encodes CASSYSGQGETEAFF.

This clonotype occurred a few times. CDR3 nucleotide sequence: TGCAGTGCTAGTGAGGAAGGCCGGTCCTACAATGAGCAGTTCTTC. Translating gives CSASEEGRSYNEQFF. V and J are TRBV20-1 and TRBJ2-1, with D unclear. CDR1 is DFQATT, CDR2 SNEGSKA, per germline (reference sequence). The CDR3 totals 15 residues. Between the trimmed V and J ends, which lost 3 bases and 1 base, there was a span of 13 bases.

The chain combines TRBV29-1 with TRBJ2-5, with D perhaps assigned TRBD1 or TRBD2 (5 bases each). The germline V and J ends were trimmed by 3 bases and 0 bases, with 5 bases remaining between them. The V gene's germline CDR1 is SQVTM and CDR2 ANQGSEA. The CDR3 is 12 residues long. This chain's CDR3 is CSVEGDQETQYF. The CDR3 DNA reads TGCAGCGTTGAGGGGGACCAAGAGACCCAGTACTTC. The variable domain in full, completed from reference TRBV29-1 and TRBJ2-5, reads SAVISQKPSRDICQRGTSLTIQCQVDSQVTMMFWYRQQPGQSLTLIATANQGSEATYESGFVIDKFPISRPNLTFSTLTVSNMSPEDSSIYLCSVEGDQETQYFGPGTRLLVL.

This clonotype showed up just a few times. The genes are TRBV20-1 and TRBJ1-1, with D uncertain. Per germline, CDR1 DFQATT and CDR2 SNEGSKA (reference sequence). This CDR3 is 14 amino acids long. V was cut by 2 bases and J by 0 bases, with 10 bases left in between. The CDR3 protein is CSARPTGVNTEAFF. The CDR3 DNA reads TGCAGTGCTAGACCTACTGGAGTGAACACTGAAGCTTTCTTT.

The chain couples TRBV7-2 to TRBJ2-5; 7 bases line up with TRBD2. The germline V gene has CDR1 SGHTA and CDR2 FQGNSA. The CDR3 has 15 residues. Losses at the gene ends were 4 bases for V and 5 bases for J; bases not matched to a gene: 10. CDR3 sequence: CASSSSGGGRETQYF. The CDR3 bases are TGTGCCAGCAGCTCCTCGGGAGGAGGTCGGGAGACCCAGTACTTC.

This clonotype was counted between two and nine times. J is TRBJ2-1 and V is TRBV3-1, with D possibly TRBD1 on 5 matching bases. The CDR3 totals 12 residues. Germline assignment: CDR1 LGHDT and CDR2 YNNKEL (reference sequence). V lost 3 bases and J 8 bases, leaving 8 bases between the germline ends. CDR3 bases: TGTGCCAGCAGCCACAGGGTTGATGAGCAGTTCTTC. It codes for CASSHRVDEQFF.

This clonotype showed up many times. The chain is built from TRBV12-3 or TRBV12-4 and TRBJ1-3; no clear D gene. This CDR3 comprises 12 residues. The germline V and J ends were trimmed by 7 bases and 4 bases, with 8 bases remaining between them. For the CDR3, the DNA is TGTGCCAGCACCCCCCCGGGAAACACCATATATTTT. The encoded protein is CASTPPGNTIYF.

The table lists this clonotype with a few counts. The CDR3 region has the DNA TGCGCCAGCAGCCAAGGCGTTGCGACTGAAGCTTTCTTT. Translated, it gives CASSQGVATEAFF. This chain links TRBV4-1 with TRBJ1-1, with no clear D. Germline-derived CDR1 and CDR2 are MGHRA and YSYEKL. V lost 1 base and J lost 5, with 8 bases in between. The CDR3 length is 13 residues.

In its sample, this clonotype was seen many times. This sequence joins TRBV12-3 or TRBV12-4 and TRBJ1-5; D gene ambiguous. Trimming removed 1 base from V and 6 bases from J, with 7 bases in between. The CDR3 consists of 13 residues. For the CDR3, the DNA is TGTGCCAGCAGTTTAGAAGGGAGTCAGCCCCAGCATTTT. As protein: CASSLEGSQPQHF.

In its sample, this clonotype was seen many times. The gene calls are TRBV12-3 or TRBV12-4 and TRBJ2-7; tentatively, D is TRBD2 (6 bases). The CDR3 is 15 residues long. V was pared by 5 bases and J by 2 bases, with 16 bases between. The CDR3 reads CASSPFGGITYEQYF. The CDR3 nucleotides read TGTGCCAGCAGTCCCTTCGGCGGGATAACCTACGAGCAGTACTTC.

The chain combines TRBV12-3 or TRBV12-4 with TRBJ2-1; 7 bases map to TRBD1. V lost 7 bases, J lost 7 bases, and 13 bases stayed unmatched. CDR3 length equals 15 residues. The chain's CDR3 is CASTPLDRALNEQFF. Written as DNA, the CDR3 is TGTGCCAGCACCCCCTTAGACAGGGCCTTAAATGAGCAGTTCTTC.

Many counts were recorded for this clonotype. This rearrangement joins TRBV12-3 or TRBV12-4 to TRBJ2-1; D remains unclear. Trimming pared 3 bases from V and 4 bases from J, leaving 7 bases between. The CDR3 consists of 13 residues. CDR3 nucleotides: TGTGCCAGCAGTTTTTACATGTACAATGAGCAGTTCTTC. Protein sequence: CASSFYMYNEQFF.

This chain links TRBV6-5 with TRBJ2-3, with D possibly being TRBD2 (6 bases). Germline CDR1 MNHEY, CDR2 SVGAGI. CDR3 length: 17 amino acids. V lost 2 bases and J lost 0, with 15 bases in between. In DNA, the CDR3 is TGTGCCAGCAGTTACACTCTAACTAGCCGAAGCACAGATACGCAGTATTTT. Protein product: CASSYTLTSRSTDTQYF.

The chain recombines TRBV18 with TRBJ2-1; TRBD2 is a possible D gene (6 bases). CDR1 KGHSH and CDR2 LQKENI come from the germline V gene. V was pared by 1 base and J by 4 bases, with 11 bases between. The CDR3 loop spans 15 amino acids. CDR3 sequence (DNA): TGTGCCAGCTCACCACTAGCGGAGACGTACAATGAGCAGTTCTTC. Residues: CASSPLAETYNEQFF.

This clonotype was recorded a few times. The genes are TRBV6-2 or TRBV6-3 and TRBJ2-5; possible D gene TRBD2, 5 bases. The CDR3 loop spans 19 amino acids. Germline CDR1 and CDR2: MNHEY and SVGEGT. V was cut by 0 bases and J by 0 bases, with 20 bases left in between. CDR3 residues: CASSYSAIGIVGDQETQYF. The CDR3 DNA sequence: TGTGCCAGCAGTTACTCGGCTATAGGGATCGTCGGGGACCAAGAGACCCAGTACTTC.

This clonotype has a count of ten or more. Mismatch with germline at one junction end may stem from a read error. The chain recombines TRBV5-1 with TRBJ2-1; tentatively, D is TRBD2 (5 bases). The CDR3 totals 13 residues. Per the germline V gene, CDR1 is SGHRS and CDR2 is YFSETQ. The CDR3 DNA reads TGTGCCAGCAGAGGGAGCTCCTACAATGAGCAGTTCTTC. It is translated as CASRGSSYNEQFF.

This clonotype was detected a few times. The J gene is TRBJ2-3, the V gene TRBV10-3, with D possibly being TRBD2 (7 bases). This CDR3 spans 21 amino acids. Germline CDR1 ENHRY, CDR2 SYGVKD. V lost 2 bases and J 0 bases, leaving 27 bases between the germline ends. CDR3 sequence reads: CAISETGARLAANASTDTQYF. CDR3 bases: TGTGCCATCAGTGAGACGGGGGCCAGGCTAGCGGCCAACGCTAGCACAGATACGCAGTATTTT.

The chain carries TRBV12-5 and TRBJ1-6; D gene ambiguous. Germline loops: CDR1 LGHNT, CDR2 FRNRAP. V gave up 10 bases and J gave up 6 bases, with 10 bases separating them. The CDR3 loop spans 12 amino acids. The CDR3 loop is CATGHGNSPLHF. DNA for the CDR3: TGTGCTACGGGCCACGGTAATTCACCCCTCCACTTT.

The chain joins TRBV4-1 to TRBJ2-6; 9 nucleotides align to TRBD1. V was clipped by 3 bases and J by 0 bases; unmatched bases: 9. There are 19 residues in the CDR3. The germline CDR1 and CDR2 sequences are MGHRA and YSYEKL. DNA for the CDR3: TGCGCCAGCAGCCAGCTATTGACAGGGGGAAGCTCTGGGGCCAACGTCCTGACTTTC. Translating gives CASSQLLTGGSSGANVLTF.

The table lists this clonotype with a few counts. V usage is TRBV4-1 and J usage is TRBJ2-1; TRBD1 aligns across 7 bases. CDR1 is MGHRA, CDR2 YSYEKL, per germline. CDR3 length: 14 amino acids. V lost 8 bases to trimming and J lost 8 bases; unmatched junction nucleotides: 12. The CDR3 is CASAVWQGDDEQFF. CDR3 DNA: TGCGCCAGCGCGGTCTGGCAGGGGGACGATGAGCAGTTCTTC.

Of note for this clonotype: A much more abundant neighbour one base away suggests this may be a read error. The chain carries TRBV10-3 and TRBJ2-1; TRBD2 matches 12 bases. Losses at the gene ends were 6 bases for V and 4 bases for J; bases not matched to a gene: 4. CDR1 and CDR2 from the germline V gene are ENHRY and SYGVKD. This CDR3 is 15 amino acids long. CDR3 protein: CAIRETSGSYNEQFF. CDR3 DNA sequence: TGTGCCATCAGGGAGACTAGCGGGAGTTACAATGAGCAGTTCTTC.

This rearrangement joins TRBV15 to TRBJ2-1, with D perhaps TRBD1 (5 bases). V was pared by 3 bases and J by 3 bases, with 12 bases between. CDR1 is LNHNV and CDR2 is YYDKDF in the germline V gene (reference sequence). This CDR3 has 15 residues. CDR3 amino acids: CATSSVRDSYNEQFF. The CDR3 DNA follows: TGTGCCACCAGCAGTGTTCGCGACAGCTACAATGAGCAGTTCTTC.

This clonotype was picked up a small number of times. The chain recombines TRBV6-5 with TRBJ2-2; no clear D gene. Germline values: CDR1 MNHEY, CDR2 SVGAGI. CDR3 size: 15 residues. V was pared by 0 bases and J by 5 bases, with 10 bases between. CDR3 coding DNA: TGTGCCAGCAGTTACTCGAGTGTTGCTACCGGGGAGCTGTTTTTT. It is translated as CASSYSSVATGELFF.

The chain uses TRBV12-3 or TRBV12-4 and TRBJ1-2, with D possibly being TRBD1 (6 bases). The CDR3 loop spans 14 amino acids. Trimming stripped 4 bases from V and 7 bases from J, with 16 bases between. The CDR3 reads CASSSSGATGGYTF. Written as DNA, the CDR3 is TGTGCCAGCAGTTCCAGCGGGGCGACAGGTGGCTACACCTTC.